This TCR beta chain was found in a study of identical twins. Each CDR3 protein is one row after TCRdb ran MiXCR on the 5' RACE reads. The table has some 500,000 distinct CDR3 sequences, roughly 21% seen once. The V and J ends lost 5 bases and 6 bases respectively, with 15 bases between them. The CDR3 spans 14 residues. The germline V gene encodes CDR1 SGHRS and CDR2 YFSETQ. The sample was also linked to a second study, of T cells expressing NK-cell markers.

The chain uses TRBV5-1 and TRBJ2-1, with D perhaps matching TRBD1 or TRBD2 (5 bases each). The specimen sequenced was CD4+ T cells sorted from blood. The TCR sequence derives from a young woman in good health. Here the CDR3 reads CASSSGRGGNEQFF. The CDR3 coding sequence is TGCGCCAGCAGTTCGGGACGGGGCGGCAATGAGCAGTTCTTC.